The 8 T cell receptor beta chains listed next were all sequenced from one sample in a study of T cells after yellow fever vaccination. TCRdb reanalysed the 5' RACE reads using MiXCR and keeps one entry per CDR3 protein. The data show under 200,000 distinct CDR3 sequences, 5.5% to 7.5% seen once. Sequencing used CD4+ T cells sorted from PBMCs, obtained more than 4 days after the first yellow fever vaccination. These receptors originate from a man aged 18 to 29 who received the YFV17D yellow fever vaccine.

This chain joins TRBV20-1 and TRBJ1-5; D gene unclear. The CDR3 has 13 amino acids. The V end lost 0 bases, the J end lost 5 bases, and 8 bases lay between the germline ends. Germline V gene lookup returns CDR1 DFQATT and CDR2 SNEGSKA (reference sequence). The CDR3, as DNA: TGCAGTGCTAGAGAGGCAGAGGATCAGCCCCAGCATTTT. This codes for CSAREAEDQPQHF.

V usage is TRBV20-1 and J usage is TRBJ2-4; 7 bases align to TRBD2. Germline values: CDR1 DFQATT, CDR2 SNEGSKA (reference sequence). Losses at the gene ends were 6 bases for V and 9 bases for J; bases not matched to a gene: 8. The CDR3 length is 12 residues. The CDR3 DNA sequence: TGCAGTGCCGCAACTAGCGCGGGCATTCAGTACTTC. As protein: CSAATSAGIQYF.

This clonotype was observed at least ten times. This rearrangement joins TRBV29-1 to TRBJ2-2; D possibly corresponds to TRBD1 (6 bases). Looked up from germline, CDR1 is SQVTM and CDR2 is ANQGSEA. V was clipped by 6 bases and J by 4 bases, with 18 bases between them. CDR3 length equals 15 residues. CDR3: CSVRNGQKLTGELFF. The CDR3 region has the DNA TGCAGCGTCCGAAATGGACAGAAACTCACCGGGGAGCTGTTTTTT.

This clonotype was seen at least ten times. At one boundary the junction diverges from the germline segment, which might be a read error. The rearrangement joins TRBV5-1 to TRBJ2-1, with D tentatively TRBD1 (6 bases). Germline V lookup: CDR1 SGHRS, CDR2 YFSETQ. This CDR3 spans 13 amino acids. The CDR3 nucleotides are TGCGCCAGCAGCTTGGATTGGGGCAGGGACATAATCTTC. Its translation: CASSLDWGRDIIF.

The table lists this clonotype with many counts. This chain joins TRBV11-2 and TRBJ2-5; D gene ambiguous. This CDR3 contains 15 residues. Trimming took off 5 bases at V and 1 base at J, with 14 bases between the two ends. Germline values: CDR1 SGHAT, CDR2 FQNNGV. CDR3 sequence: CASSPPGPGQETQYF. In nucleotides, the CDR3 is TGTGCCAGCAGCCCCCCTGGCCCAGGCCAAGAGACCCAGTACTTC.

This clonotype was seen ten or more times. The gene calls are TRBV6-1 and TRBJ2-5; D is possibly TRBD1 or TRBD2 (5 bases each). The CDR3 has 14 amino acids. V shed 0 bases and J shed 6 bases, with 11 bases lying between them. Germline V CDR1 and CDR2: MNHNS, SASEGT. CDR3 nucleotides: TGTGCCAGCAGTGAAGCTGCGCAGGGACAGACCCAGTACTTC. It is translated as CASSEAAQGQTQYF.

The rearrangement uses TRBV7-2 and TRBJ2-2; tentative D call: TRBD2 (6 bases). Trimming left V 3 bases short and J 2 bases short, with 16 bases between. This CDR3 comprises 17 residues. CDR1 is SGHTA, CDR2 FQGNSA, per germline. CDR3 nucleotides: TGTGCCAGCAGCTTTAGCGGAATCTCATTAAACACCGGGGAGCTGTTTTTT. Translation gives CASSFSGISLNTGELFF.

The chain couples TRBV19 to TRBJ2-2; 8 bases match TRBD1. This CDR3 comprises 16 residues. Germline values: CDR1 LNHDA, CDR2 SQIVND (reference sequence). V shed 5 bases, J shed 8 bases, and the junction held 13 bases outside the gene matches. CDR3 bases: TGTGCCAGTAGTCCCGCCCGGGACAGGACGATTGGGGAGCTGTTTTTT. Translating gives CASSPARDRTIGELFF.